The rows below give T cell receptor beta chains drawn from one sample of a study of cytotoxic CD8 clonotypes in ibrutinib-treated CLL. Assay used: immunoSEQ multiplex PCR; TCRdb lists only in-frame clones, some missing. Here the sample spans roughly 300,000 clones, roughly four fifths being singletons. Sequenced here: PBMCs, sampled at disease progression, from a patient treated with ibrutinib. The receptors were gathered from a human donor with chronic lymphocytic leukemia. Each CDR3 is given with its conserved first and last residue. D genes are given only for firm matches. Only some rows state a clone size, as once, few, many or a class for expanded clones.

j_gene: TRBJ1-2
d_gene: TRBD1
abundance: .
v_gene: TRBV5-4
CDR3nt: TGTGCCAGCAGCCGGACAGGGGTGAGTGGCTACACCTTC
CDR3aa: CASSRTGVSGYTF

j_gene: TRBJ2-7
d_gene: .
abundance: few
v_gene: TRBV2
CDR3nt: TGTGCCAGCAGTGAAGGACCCCTCTACGAGCAGTACTTC
CDR3aa: CASSEGPLYEQYF

j_gene: TRBJ2-7
d_gene: TRBD2
abundance: .
v_gene: TRBV6-5
CDR3nt: TGTGCCAATGGAGCGGGGAACGAGCAGTACTTC
CDR3aa: CANGAGNEQYF

j_gene: TRBJ1-5
d_gene: TRBD1
abundance: few
v_gene: TRBV19
CDR3nt: TGTGCCAGCGAGAGACAGGGGCCGCCCCAGCATTTT
CDR3aa: CASERQGPPQHF

j_gene: TRBJ2-7
d_gene: TRBD2
abundance: .
v_gene: TRBV5-1
CDR3nt: TGCGCCAGCAGTACCGGGACTAGCGTCTCCTACGAGCAGTACTTC
CDR3aa: CASSTGTSVSYEQYF

j_gene: TRBJ2-2
d_gene: .
abundance: once
v_gene: TRBV11-3
CDR3nt: TGTGCCAGCAGCCCCGACACCACCGGGGAGCTGTTTTTT
CDR3aa: CASSPDTTGELFF

j_gene: TRBJ1-1
d_gene: TRBD1
abundance: .
v_gene: TRBV28
CDR3nt: TGTGCCAGCAGGAGGGGGCTTCGGGCTTTCTTT
CDR3aa: CASRRGLRAFF

j_gene: TRBJ2-1
d_gene: TRBD2
abundance: few
v_gene: TRBV5-1
CDR3nt: TGCGCCAGCCTCCCCGGTGCCGGGGGGGCCTACAATGAGCAGTTCTTC
CDR3aa: CASLPGAGGAYNEQFF

j_gene: TRBJ2-2
d_gene: .
abundance: .
v_gene: TRBV19
CDR3nt: TGTGCCAGTGTTGGTCGGGGGACTCTTTTTTACACCGGGGAGCTGTTTTTT
CDR3aa: CASVGRGTLFYTGELFF

j_gene: TRBJ2-1
d_gene: .
abundance: .
v_gene: TRBV27
CDR3nt: TGTGCCAGCAGTTTTGGACCGTACAATGAGCAGTTCTTC
CDR3aa: CASSFGPYNEQFF

j_gene: TRBJ1-3
d_gene: .
abundance: once
v_gene: TRBV5-1
CDR3nt: TGCGCCAGCAGCTTGGCCGCTCCACTGGGAAACACCATATATTTT
CDR3aa: CASSLAAPLGNTIYF

j_gene: TRBJ1-2
d_gene: .
abundance: once
v_gene: TRBV19
CDR3nt: TGTGCCAGTAGTTGGAGTTCTGCTCAGAGGTTCTATGGCTACACCTTC
CDR3aa: CASSWSSAQRFYGYTF

j_gene: TRBJ2-3
d_gene: TRBD2
abundance: .
v_gene: TRBV4-2
CDR3nt: TGTGCCAGCAGCCGATACCGGACTAGCGGGGGGACGCAGTATTTT
CDR3aa: CASSRYRTSGGTQYF

j_gene: TRBJ2-7
d_gene: .
abundance: few
v_gene: TRBV2
CDR3nt: TGTGCCAGCACCCCTGGGTGGCCGGACACCTACGAGCAGTACTTC
CDR3aa: CASTPGWPDTYEQYF

j_gene: TRBJ2-7
d_gene: TRBD2
abundance: .
v_gene: TRBV7-9
CDR3nt: TGTGCCAGCAGCGACCCCGGGAGGCGCTACGAGCAGTACTTC
CDR3aa: CASSDPGRRYEQYF

j_gene: TRBJ1-1
d_gene: .
abundance: .
v_gene: TRBV9
CDR3nt: TGTGCCAGCAGCGTAGGGACTTACATGAACACTGAAGCTTTCTTT
CDR3aa: CASSVGTYMNTEAFF

j_gene: TRBJ2-5
d_gene: TRBD2
abundance: few
v_gene: TRBV4-2
CDR3nt: TGTGCCAGCAGCCAACTAGGGACTAGCGGGGGGGGTTTAGAGACCCAGTACTTC
CDR3aa: CASSQLGTSGGGLETQYF

j_gene: TRBJ1-3
d_gene: TRBD1
abundance: .
v_gene: TRBV19
CDR3nt: TGTGCCAGTAGGGACAGGAAACTACTAAACTCTGGAAACACCATATATTTT
CDR3aa: CASRDRKLLNSGNTIYF

j_gene: TRBJ2-5
d_gene: TRBD1
abundance: .
v_gene: TRBV15
CDR3nt: TGTGCCACCAGCAGCGCGGACAGGCAAGAGACCCAGTACTTC
CDR3aa: CATSSADRQETQYF

j_gene: TRBJ1-2
d_gene: TRBD1
abundance: .
v_gene: TRBV10-3
CDR3nt: TGTGCCATCAGCCGGGACAGGGAAAACTATGGCTACACCTTC
CDR3aa: CAISRDRENYGYTF

j_gene: TRBJ2-5
d_gene: .
abundance: few
v_gene: TRBV29-1
CDR3nt: TGCAGCGTTGAAGATGGGGGCCACTCAGTCAAGAGAACCCAGTACTTC
CDR3aa: CSVEDGGHSVKRTQYF

j_gene: TRBJ2-7
d_gene: TRBD1
abundance: .
v_gene: TRBV4-1
CDR3nt: TGCGCCAGCAGCCAGAGACAGGGGCCCTCCTACGAGCAGTACTTC
CDR3aa: CASSQRQGPSYEQYF

j_gene: TRBJ1-5
d_gene: .
abundance: .
v_gene: TRBV7-3
CDR3nt: TGTGCCAGCCACCCCCTGGGCAATCAGCCCCAGCATTTT
CDR3aa: CASHPLGNQPQHF

j_gene: TRBJ2-7
d_gene: .
abundance: .
v_gene: TRBV4-1
CDR3nt: TGCGCCAGCAGCCAAGCTAGGATCGGCTACGAGCAGTACTTC
CDR3aa: CASSQARIGYEQYF

j_gene: TRBJ2-2
d_gene: .
abundance: .
v_gene: TRBV11-2
CDR3nt: TGTGCCAGCAGCTTAGTCGGGGAGCTGTTTTTT
CDR3aa: CASSLVGELFF

j_gene: TRBJ2-7
d_gene: TRBD1
abundance: .
v_gene: TRBV28
CDR3nt: TGTGCCACAGCAGGTCGGACAGGGGGTTACGAGCAGTACTTC
CDR3aa: CATAGRTGGYEQYF

j_gene: TRBJ1-2
d_gene: .
abundance: few
v_gene: TRBV15
CDR3nt: TGTGCCACCAGCGAAATAAACTATGGCTACACCTTC
CDR3aa: CATSEINYGYTF

j_gene: TRBJ2-2
d_gene: .
abundance: .
v_gene: TRBV9
CDR3nt: TGTGCCAGCAGCGTAGCGGGGTTTCGGGCTACCGGGGAGCTGTTTTTT
CDR3aa: CASSVAGFRATGELFF

j_gene: TRBJ1-3
d_gene: .
abundance: .
v_gene: TRBV7-6
CDR3nt: TGTGCCAGCAGCGAACGACTGGGACGAGGTTCTGGAAACACCATATATTTT
CDR3aa: CASSERLGRGSGNTIYF

j_gene: TRBJ1-2
d_gene: .
abundance: .
v_gene: TRBV7-9
CDR3nt: TGTGCCAGCAGCCCCTCGCCGCAGGGAGCGAGTGGCTACACCTTC
CDR3aa: CASSPSPQGASGYTF

j_gene: TRBJ2-7
d_gene: TRBD2
abundance: .
v_gene: TRBV27
CDR3nt: TGTGCCAGCAGCCGCGGGGGTTGGGCCTACGAGCAGTACTTC
CDR3aa: CASSRGGWAYEQYF

j_gene: TRBJ2-1
d_gene: TRBD2
abundance: .
v_gene: TRBV7-2
CDR3nt: TGTGCCAGCAGCTTAGAAGGACTAGCGGGAGGTTGGGAGCAGTTCTTC
CDR3aa: CASSLEGLAGGWEQFF

j_gene: TRBJ2-7
d_gene: .
abundance: few
v_gene: TRBV28
CDR3nt: TGTGCCAGCAGCCTGACGGCTTACGAGCAGTACTTC
CDR3aa: CASSLTAYEQYF

j_gene: TRBJ2-2
d_gene: .
abundance: .
v_gene: TRBV29-1
CDR3nt: TGCAGCGTTGAAGCGAGTTCCCGGGACACCGGGGAGCTGTTTTTT
CDR3aa: CSVEASSRDTGELFF

j_gene: TRBJ2-7
d_gene: .
abundance: .
v_gene: TRBV19
CDR3nt: TGTGCCAGTAGTCCCCAAAGCTTCACCTACGAGCAGTACTTC
CDR3aa: CASSPQSFTYEQYF

j_gene: TRBJ2-7
d_gene: .
abundance: few
v_gene: TRBV5-4
CDR3nt: TGTGCCAGCAGCTTGTCGGTGACAGGTCTGTCCGAGCAGTACTTC
CDR3aa: CASSLSVTGLSEQYF

j_gene: TRBJ2-7
d_gene: .
abundance: few
v_gene: TRBV29-1
CDR3nt: TGCAGCGTTGAGGGAGGAGGGGATGTGGGTTACGAGCAGTACTTC
CDR3aa: CSVEGGGDVGYEQYF

j_gene: TRBJ1-2
d_gene: .
abundance: .
v_gene: TRBV2
CDR3nt: TGTGCCAGCAGTGAAGTAACGGCTAACTATGGCTACACCTTC
CDR3aa: CASSEVTANYGYTF

j_gene: TRBJ1-3
d_gene: .
abundance: .
v_gene: TRBV10-2
CDR3nt: TGCGCCAGCAGTATATCAGATCTTAGAAACACCATATATTTT
CDR3aa: CASSISDLRNTIYF

j_gene: TRBJ1-1
d_gene: .
abundance: .
v_gene: TRBV9
CDR3nt: TGTGCCAGCAGCGAAAGACGGAACTTTGAAGCTTTCTTT
CDR3aa: CASSERRNFEAFF

j_gene: TRBJ1-1
d_gene: .
abundance: .
v_gene: TRBV2
CDR3nt: TGTGCCAGCCGTAGTCGGACGCCTGTGCCTGAAGCTTTCTTT
CDR3aa: CASRSRTPVPEAFF

j_gene: TRBJ2-1
d_gene: .
abundance: .
v_gene: TRBV29-1
CDR3nt: TGCAGCGTTGACGGCGGGACTTACAATGAGCAGTTCTTC
CDR3aa: CSVDGGTYNEQFF

j_gene: TRBJ2-1
d_gene: .
abundance: .
v_gene: TRBV11-2
CDR3nt: TGTGCCAGCAGCGATGTCGGCGTCAATGAGCAGTTCTTC
CDR3aa: CASSDVGVNEQFF

j_gene: TRBJ2-1
d_gene: TRBD1
abundance: .
v_gene: TRBV7-9
CDR3nt: TGTGCCAGCAGCCTGAGGGACAGGGTCGACGCGAAGCAGTTCTTC
CDR3aa: CASSLRDRVDAKQFF

j_gene: TRBJ1-2
d_gene: TRBD1
abundance: .
v_gene: TRBV19
CDR3nt: TGTGCCAGTAGTATAGTAAATGCCGGGACAGGGGGAAAGAATGGCTACACCTTC
CDR3aa: CASSIVNAGTGGKNGYTF

j_gene: TRBJ2-1
d_gene: .
abundance: .
v_gene: TRBV11-3
CDR3nt: TGTGCCAGCAGCCTTCGAAATAAAGGCCACAATGAGCAGTTCTTC
CDR3aa: CASSLRNKGHNEQFF

j_gene: TRBJ1-5
d_gene: .
abundance: few
v_gene: TRBV7-8
CDR3nt: TGTGCCAGCAGCCCGGAGGGGCGGCGGAGCAATCAGCCCCAGCATTTT
CDR3aa: CASSPEGRRSNQPQHF

j_gene: TRBJ2-7
d_gene: .
abundance: .
v_gene: TRBV7-8
CDR3nt: TGTGCCAGCAGCTTACAAACGCGTCGAGGACAGTACAGACCCTACGAGCAGTACTTC
CDR3aa: CASSLQTRRGQYRPYEQYF

j_gene: TRBJ2-3
d_gene: .
abundance: once
v_gene: TRBV7-3
CDR3nt: TGTGCCAGCAGCTTAACAGGCTCCACAGATACGCAGTATTTT
CDR3aa: CASSLTGSTDTQYF

j_gene: TRBJ1-5
d_gene: .
abundance: few
v_gene: TRBV19
CDR3nt: TGTGCCAGTAGTATTGAAGGTCCTCAGCCCCAGCATTTT
CDR3aa: CASSIEGPQPQHF

j_gene: TRBJ2-2
d_gene: .
abundance: few
v_gene: TRBV6-1
CDR3nt: TGTGCCAGCAGTGCCCTGGGTACCGGGGAGCTGTTTTTT
CDR3aa: CASSALGTGELFF

j_gene: TRBJ2-1
d_gene: .
abundance: .
v_gene: TRBV6-6
CDR3nt: TGTGCCAGCAGTTACTCTCGAAAGCAGTTCTTC
CDR3aa: CASSYSRKQFF

j_gene: TRBJ2-1
d_gene: TRBD1
abundance: .
v_gene: TRBV28
CDR3nt: TGTGCCAGCACCTCGGGACAGGAAATCTACAATGAGCAGTTCTTC
CDR3aa: CASTSGQEIYNEQFF